A selection of T cell receptor beta chains follows, all from one sample in a study of T cell responses to AZD1222 COVID-19 vaccine. Assay used: immunoSEQ multiplex PCR; TCRdb lists only in-frame clones, some missing. The sample contains under 150,000 clones, 92% of which appear only once. The specimen was peripheral blood, collected on day 0 of AZD1222 vaccination. These TCRs come from an adult in good health. CDR3s include the opening cysteine and the closing phenylalanine or tryptophan. The D gene is left open where the match is weak. Clone size is shown for a subset of rows, as once, few, many or a class of expanded clone.

V gene	J gene	D gene	clone size	CDR3 protein	CDR3 DNA
TRBV10-1	TRBJ2-1	TRBD1	.	CASSELRGLGNEQFF	TGCGCCAGCAGTGAGCTCAGGGGGCTTGGCAATGAGCAGTTCTTC
TRBV7-2	TRBJ2-1	.	once	CASSPSNEQFF	TGTGCCAGCAGCCCCTCGAATGAGCAGTTCTTC
TRBV18	TRBJ2-7	.	.	CASSPPPGAGNYEQYF	TGTGCCAGCTCACCACCACCGGGGGCAGGGAACTACGAGCAGTACTTC
TRBV27	TRBJ1-5	.	.	CASSQVWGGNQPQHF	TGTGCCAGCAGTCAAGTATGGGGTGGCAATCAGCCCCAGCATTTT
TRBV5-1	TRBJ2-7	TRBD2	.	CASSRGLAGMMDEQYF	TGCGCCAGCAGCCGGGGACTAGCGGGAATGATGGACGAGCAGTACTTC
TRBV13	TRBJ2-1	.	once	CASSLIVWANEQFF	TGTGCCAGCAGCTTGATTGTCTGGGCGAATGAGCAGTTCTTC
TRBV24-1	TRBJ1-5	TRBD1	.	CAKKTGVPKPQHF	TGTGCCAAAAAAACAGGGGTTCCCAAGCCCCAGCATTTT
TRBV5-1	TRBJ2-3	.	.	CASSWGAASRTDTQYF	TGCGCCAGCAGCTGGGGGGCCGCGTCTCGCACAGATACGCAGTATTTT
TRBV14	TRBJ2-1	TRBD2	.	CASSPLAGKEYEQFF	TGTGCCAGCAGCCCCCTAGCGGGAAAGGAGTATGAGCAGTTCTTC
TRBV27	TRBJ2-1	.	.	CASSLSGDNEQFF	TGTGCCAGCAGTTTATCTGGCGACAATGAGCAGTTCTTC
TRBV6-4	TRBJ2-3	.	few	CASSDSASGTDTQYF	TGTGCCAGCAGTGACTCGGCTAGCGGCACAGATACGCAGTATTTT
TRBV9	TRBJ1-3	.	.	CASSVGNRDPSGNTIYF	TGTGCCAGCAGCGTAGGGAACCGGGACCCCTCTGGAAACACCATATATTTT
TRBV7-6	TRBJ1-5	.	.	CASSLLAGTVYSNQPQHF	TGTGCCAGCAGCTTATTGGCCGGGACCGTGTATAGCAATCAGCCCCAGCATTTT
TRBV10-1	TRBJ2-3	.	once	CASSGRDLDTQYF	TGCGCCAGCAGTGGCAGGGACCTGGATACGCAGTATTTT
TRBV5-1	TRBJ1-2	.	.	CASSWDGYGYTF	TGCGCCAGCAGCTGGGACGGCTATGGCTACACCTTC